This T cell receptor (beta chain) stems from a study of T cell responses to AZD1222 COVID-19 vaccine. CDR1 and CDR2 from the germline V gene are MNHEY and SVGAGI. Trimming cost V 4 bases and J 2 bases, with 12 bases left between them. There are 15 residues in the CDR3. Produced via immunoSEQ multiplex PCR; TCRdb's table is partial and in-frame only. Of tens of thousands of clones in the sample, under 95% were seen once. This specimen was peripheral blood, taken on day 0 of AZD1222 vaccination. The origin of this receptor is an adult in good health. This chain uses TRBV6-5 with TRBJ1-3; possible D gene TRBD1, 6 bases. For the CDR3, the DNA is TGTGCCAGCAGTTCCACAGGGTTGGCTGGAAACACCATATATTTT. This encodes CASSSTGLAGNTIYF.